Sequencing of this T cell receptor beta chain was carried out in a study of cytomegalovirus exposure and HLA in healthy donors. Overall study results and limits: Usually a TCR sequence was rare, but some public TCRs were found in many donors. Cytomegalovirus-associated TCR beta chains were listed, numbering roughly 150.

The CDR3 has 14 residues. Trimming took 6 bases from V and 3 from J, leaving 12 bases between them. The germline CDR1 and CDR2 sequences are SNHLY and FYNNEI. Concerning this clone: No antigen is known for it.

Measured with immunoSEQ multiplex PCR; TCRdb has only the in-frame clones, and not every one. The data show over 70,000 clones, around 90% seen once. The material sequenced was PBMCs. The rearrangement links TRBV2 to TRBJ1-5; D perhaps matches TRBD1 (6 bases). This TCR was sampled from a woman aged 18-29 years in good health and CMV-seropositive. The CDR3 is CASRPGHINQPQHF. In DNA, the CDR3 is TGTGCCAGCAGACCGGGACATATCAATCAGCCCCAGCATTTT.